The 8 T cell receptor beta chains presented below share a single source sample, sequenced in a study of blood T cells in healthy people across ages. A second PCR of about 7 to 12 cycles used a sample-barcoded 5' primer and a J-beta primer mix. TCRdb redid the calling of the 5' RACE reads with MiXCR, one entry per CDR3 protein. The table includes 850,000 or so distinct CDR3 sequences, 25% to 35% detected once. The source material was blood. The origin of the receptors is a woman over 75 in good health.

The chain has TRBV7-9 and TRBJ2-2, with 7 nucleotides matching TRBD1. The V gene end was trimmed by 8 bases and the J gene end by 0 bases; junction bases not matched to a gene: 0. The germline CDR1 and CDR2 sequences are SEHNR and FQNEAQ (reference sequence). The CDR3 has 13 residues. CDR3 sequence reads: CASDRANTGELFF. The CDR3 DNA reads TGTGCCAGCGACAGGGCGAACACCGGGGAGCTGTTTTTT. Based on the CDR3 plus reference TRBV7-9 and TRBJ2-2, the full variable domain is DTGVSQNPRHKITKRGQNVTFRCDPISEHNRLYWYRQTLGQGPEFLTYFQNEAQLEKSRLLSDRFSAERPKGSFSTLEIQRTEQGDSAMYLCASDRANTGELFFGEGSRLTVL.

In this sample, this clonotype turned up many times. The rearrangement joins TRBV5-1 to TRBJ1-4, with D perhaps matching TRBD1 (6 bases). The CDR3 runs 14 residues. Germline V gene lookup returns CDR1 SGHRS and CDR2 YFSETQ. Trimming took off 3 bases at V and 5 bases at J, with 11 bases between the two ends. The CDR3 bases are TGCGCCAGCAGCTCGGACAGACCGAATGAAAAACTGTTTTTT. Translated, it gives CASSSDRPNEKLFF.

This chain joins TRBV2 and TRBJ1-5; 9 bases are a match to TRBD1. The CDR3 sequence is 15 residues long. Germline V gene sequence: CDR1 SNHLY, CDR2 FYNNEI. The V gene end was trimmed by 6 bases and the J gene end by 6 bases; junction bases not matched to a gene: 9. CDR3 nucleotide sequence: TGTGCCAGCAGAACAGACAGGGGGAGCGGTCAGCCCCAGCATTTT. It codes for CASRTDRGSGQPQHF.

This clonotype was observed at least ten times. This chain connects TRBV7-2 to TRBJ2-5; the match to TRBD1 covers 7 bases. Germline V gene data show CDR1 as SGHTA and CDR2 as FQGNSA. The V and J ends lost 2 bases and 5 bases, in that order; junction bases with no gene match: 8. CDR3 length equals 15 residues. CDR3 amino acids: CASSLRMDRRETQYF. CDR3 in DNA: TGTGCCAGCAGCTTAAGGATGGACAGGCGGGAGACCCAGTACTTC.

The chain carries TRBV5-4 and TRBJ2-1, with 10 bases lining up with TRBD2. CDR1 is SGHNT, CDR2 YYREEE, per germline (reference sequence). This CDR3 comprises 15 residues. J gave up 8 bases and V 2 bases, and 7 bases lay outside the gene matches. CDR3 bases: TGTGCCAGCAGCTTAGCGGGGGGGCATTTCTATGAGCAGTTCTTC. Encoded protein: CASSLAGGHFYEQFF.

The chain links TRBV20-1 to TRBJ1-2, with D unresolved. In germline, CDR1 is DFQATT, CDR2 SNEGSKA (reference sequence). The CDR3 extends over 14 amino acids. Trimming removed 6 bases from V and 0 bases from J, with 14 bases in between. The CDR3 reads CSATTELANYGYTF. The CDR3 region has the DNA TGCAGTGCCACCACAGAGCTAGCTAACTATGGCTACACCTTC.

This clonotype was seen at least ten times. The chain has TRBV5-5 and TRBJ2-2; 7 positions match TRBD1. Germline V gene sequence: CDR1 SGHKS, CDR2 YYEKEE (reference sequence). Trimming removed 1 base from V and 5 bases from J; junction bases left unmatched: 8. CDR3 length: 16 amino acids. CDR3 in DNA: TGTGCCAGCAGCTTGACTCAGGGGGTACCTACCGGGGAGCTGTTTTTT. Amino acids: CASSLTQGVPTGELFF.

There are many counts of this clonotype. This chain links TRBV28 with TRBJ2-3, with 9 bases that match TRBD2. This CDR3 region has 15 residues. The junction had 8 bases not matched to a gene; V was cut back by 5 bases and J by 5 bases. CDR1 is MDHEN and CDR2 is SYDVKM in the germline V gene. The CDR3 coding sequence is TGTGCCAGCAGTGCGACTAGCGGCCTCAGAGATACGCAGTATTTT. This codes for CASSATSGLRDTQYF.